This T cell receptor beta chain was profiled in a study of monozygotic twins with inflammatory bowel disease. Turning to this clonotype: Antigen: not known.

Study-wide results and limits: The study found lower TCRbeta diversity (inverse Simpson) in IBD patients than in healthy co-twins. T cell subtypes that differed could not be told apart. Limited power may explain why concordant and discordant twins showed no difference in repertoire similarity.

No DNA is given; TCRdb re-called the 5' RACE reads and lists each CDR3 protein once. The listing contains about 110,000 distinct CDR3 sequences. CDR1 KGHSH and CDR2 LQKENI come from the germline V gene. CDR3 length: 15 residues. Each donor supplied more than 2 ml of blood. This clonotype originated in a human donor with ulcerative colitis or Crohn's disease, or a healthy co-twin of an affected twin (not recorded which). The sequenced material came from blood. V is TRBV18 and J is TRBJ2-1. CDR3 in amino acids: CASSPSTRSYNEQFF.